This T cell receptor (beta chain) was identified during a study of blood T cell repertoires in COVID-19. Trimming took 5 bases from V and 9 from J, leaving 22 bases between them. The CDR3 is 15 amino acids. The germline V gene encodes CDR1 SGHVS and CDR2 FQNEAQ. The sample holds a few counts of this clone. Method: immunoSEQ multiplex PCR; TCRdb's copy keeps in-frame clones and lacks some. The data show under 250,000 clones, approximately 88% seen once. The rearrangement links TRBV7-8 to TRBJ1-1; D is possibly TRBD1 (5 bases). Sequencing was done on a sample of peripheral blood. The TCR comes from a woman aged 25 to 39 with COVID-19, enrolled during active disease. CDR3 loop: CASSPSEAGWGKAFF. In nucleotides, the CDR3 is TGTGCCAGCAGCCCCTCCGAGGCAGGGTGGGGCAAAGCTTTCTTT.